This T cell receptor beta chain came from a study of cytomegalovirus exposure and HLA in healthy donors. Study outcomes and limitations: An observed cluster of highly shared sequence variants was recorded as a likely sequencing artifact. Within an earlier analysis, most TCR beta V segments proved productive either about 87% or about 30% of the time.

Regarding this clone: Its antigen is not known.

This PCR relied on a set of 60 Vbeta primers and 13 Jbeta primers. Produced via immunoSEQ multiplex PCR; TCRdb's table is partial and in-frame only. The repertoire has approximately 150,000 clones, about three quarters of them found once; the top ten carry over 2.5%. The sequenced material came from PBMCs. The source is a woman in her 40s in good health and CMV-seropositive.

The CDR3 coding sequence is TGTGCCAGCAGTGGACAGGGAAGGGCCCAGTACTTC. Translating gives CASSGQGRAQYF. The chain uses TRBV2 and TRBJ2-5, with TRBD1 matching over 7 bases. This CDR3 region has 12 residues. From germline, CDR1 is SNHLY and CDR2 FYNNEI. J gave up 9 bases and V 4 bases, and 5 bases lay outside the gene matches.